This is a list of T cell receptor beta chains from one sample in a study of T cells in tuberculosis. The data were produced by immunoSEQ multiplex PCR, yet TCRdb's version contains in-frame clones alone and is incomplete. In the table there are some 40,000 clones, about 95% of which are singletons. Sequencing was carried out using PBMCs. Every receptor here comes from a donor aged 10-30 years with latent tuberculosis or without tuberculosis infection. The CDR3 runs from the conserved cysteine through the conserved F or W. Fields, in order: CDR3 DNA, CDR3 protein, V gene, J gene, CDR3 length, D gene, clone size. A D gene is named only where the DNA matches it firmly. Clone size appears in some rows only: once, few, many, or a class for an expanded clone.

cdr3_nt: TGTGCCAGCCGGGGAAACACCGGGGAGCTGTTTTTT; cdr3_aa: CASRGNTGELFF; v_call: TRBV6-5; j_call: TRBJ2-2; cdr3_length: 12; d_call: .; clone_size: .
cdr3_nt: TGTGCCACCTCGGGACAGCAGGGCAGGGGCGAGCAGTACTTC; cdr3_aa: CATSGQQGRGEQYF; v_call: TRBV25-1; j_call: TRBJ2-7; cdr3_length: 14; d_call: TRBD1; clone_size: few
cdr3_nt: TGTGCCAGCAGCCGGACAGGGGCCTTCTATAATTCACCCCTCCACTTT; cdr3_aa: CASSRTGAFYNSPLHF; v_call: TRBV11-2; j_call: TRBJ1-6; cdr3_length: 16; d_call: TRBD1; clone_size: .
cdr3_nt: TGTGCCAGCAGCGAGGGTTTGGGACAGGGCCTAAATGGCTACACCTTC; cdr3_aa: CASSEGLGQGLNGYTF; v_call: TRBV9; j_call: TRBJ1-2; cdr3_length: 16; d_call: TRBD1; clone_size: .
cdr3_nt: TGTGCCAGCAGCACCTCACGGGGAGAAACAGCCTCGCCCCAGCATTTT; cdr3_aa: CASSTSRGETASPQHF; v_call: TRBV25-1; j_call: TRBJ1-5; cdr3_length: 16; d_call: .; clone_size: .
cdr3_nt: TGCGCCAGCAGCCGGTCGGGACTAGCGGGGGGAATTACCTACAATGAGCAGTTCTTC; cdr3_aa: CASSRSGLAGGITYNEQFF; v_call: TRBV5-1; j_call: TRBJ2-1; cdr3_length: 19; d_call: TRBD2; clone_size: .
cdr3_nt: TGTGCCAGTAGGCTGGACAGTGAATATTCACCCCTCCACTTT; cdr3_aa: CASRLDSEYSPLHF; v_call: TRBV19; j_call: TRBJ1-6; cdr3_length: 14; d_call: .; clone_size: .
cdr3_nt: TGTGCCTGGAGGCCCCCTGTGACTAGCATAGAGACCCAGTACTTC; cdr3_aa: CAWRPPVTSIETQYF; v_call: TRBV30; j_call: TRBJ2-5; cdr3_length: 15; d_call: TRBD2; clone_size: .
cdr3_nt: TGTGCCAGCAGCACGACAAGTATCCCCTATGGCTACACCTTC; cdr3_aa: CASSTTSIPYGYTF; v_call: TRBV5-4; j_call: TRBJ1-2; cdr3_length: 14; d_call: .; clone_size: .
cdr3_nt: TGCGCCAGCAGCCAGGGGCCGGGACTAAACACCGGGGAGCTGTTTTTT; cdr3_aa: CASSQGPGLNTGELFF; v_call: TRBV4-1; j_call: TRBJ2-2; cdr3_length: 16; d_call: TRBD2; clone_size: .
cdr3_nt: TGTGCCAGCAGCCCCTTTCAGGGTAGCACCGGGGAGCTGTTTTTT; cdr3_aa: CASSPFQGSTGELFF; v_call: TRBV7-2; j_call: TRBJ2-2; cdr3_length: 15; d_call: .; clone_size: .
cdr3_nt: TGTGCCAGCACTTGGAACACTGAAGCTTTCTTT; cdr3_aa: CASTWNTEAFF; v_call: TRBV28; j_call: TRBJ1-1; cdr3_length: 11; d_call: .; clone_size: .
cdr3_nt: TGTGCCAGCAGTTTATCTTTGGGGGCCAGTGAGCAGTTCTTC; cdr3_aa: CASSLSLGASEQFF; v_call: TRBV27; j_call: TRBJ2-1; cdr3_length: 14; d_call: .; clone_size: .
cdr3_nt: TGTGCCTGGAGCGGGACAGGGGCGAGTGGCTACACCTTC; cdr3_aa: CAWSGTGASGYTF; v_call: TRBV30; j_call: TRBJ1-2; cdr3_length: 13; d_call: TRBD1; clone_size: .
cdr3_nt: TGTGCCTGGCAATCAGGGGGCGCGTCCGGAAACACCATATATTTT; cdr3_aa: CAWQSGGASGNTIYF; v_call: TRBV30; j_call: TRBJ1-3; cdr3_length: 15; d_call: TRBD1; clone_size: .
cdr3_nt: TGTGCCAGCAGCAACTACAGGGGGTCATATGGCTACACCTTC; cdr3_aa: CASSNYRGSYGYTF; v_call: TRBV11-2; j_call: TRBJ1-2; cdr3_length: 14; d_call: TRBD1; clone_size: .
cdr3_nt: TGTGCCAGCAGCTTGGGGACAGGGCTGGGGAGCAATCAGCCCCAGCATTTT; cdr3_aa: CASSLGTGLGSNQPQHF; v_call: TRBV5-6; j_call: TRBJ1-5; cdr3_length: 17; d_call: TRBD1; clone_size: .
cdr3_nt: TGTGCCAGCAGCCAGCCCGGACAGGGGGTCCACGAGCAGTACTTC; cdr3_aa: CASSQPGQGVHEQYF; v_call: TRBV5-4; j_call: TRBJ2-7; cdr3_length: 15; d_call: TRBD1; clone_size: .
cdr3_nt: TGTGCCAGCAGCTCCTGGACAGCCTCTGAAGCTTTCTTT; cdr3_aa: CASSSWTASEAFF; v_call: TRBV5-6; j_call: TRBJ1-1; cdr3_length: 13; d_call: .; clone_size: .
cdr3_nt: TGCGCCAGCAGCCAAGAAACCCGGAGCACAGATACGCAGTATTTT; cdr3_aa: CASSQETRSTDTQYF; v_call: TRBV4-3; j_call: TRBJ2-3; cdr3_length: 15; d_call: .; clone_size: .
cdr3_nt: TGTGCCAGCAGTTTTGTTAGCGGGGGGGCCGGACTATTCTTC; cdr3_aa: CASSFVSGGAGLFF; v_call: TRBV27; j_call: TRBJ2-1; cdr3_length: 14; d_call: TRBD2; clone_size: .
cdr3_nt: TGCAGCGTGGGGGAGGTTAGTTTT; cdr3_aa: CSVGEVSF; v_call: TRBV29-1; j_call: TRBJ2-3; cdr3_length: 8; d_call: .; clone_size: .
cdr3_nt: TGTGCCAGTAGACACCCTACAGGATCGCAGGAAGCTTTCTTT; cdr3_aa: CASRHPTGSQEAFF; v_call: TRBV19; j_call: TRBJ1-1; cdr3_length: 14; d_call: .; clone_size: .
cdr3_nt: TGTGCCAGCAGCTTGGTTACCTCCCCGACAGGGCCGAACACTGAAGCTTTCTTT; cdr3_aa: CASSLVTSPTGPNTEAFF; v_call: TRBV5-4; j_call: TRBJ1-1; cdr3_length: 18; d_call: TRBD1; clone_size: .
cdr3_nt: TGTGCCAGCAGCACCGGACAGGGTGAAGCTTTCTTT; cdr3_aa: CASSTGQGEAFF; v_call: TRBV11-3; j_call: TRBJ1-1; cdr3_length: 12; d_call: TRBD1; clone_size: .
cdr3_nt: TGTGCCAGCAGTGCCCCCGGACAAAGGGGCACTGAAGCTTTCTTT; cdr3_aa: CASSAPGQRGTEAFF; v_call: TRBV28; j_call: TRBJ1-1; cdr3_length: 15; d_call: .; clone_size: .
cdr3_nt: TGTGCCAGCAGCTTTCTAGGACAGGGTGCTACTGAAGCTTTCTTT; cdr3_aa: CASSFLGQGATEAFF; v_call: TRBV11-3; j_call: TRBJ1-1; cdr3_length: 15; d_call: TRBD1; clone_size: .